This paragraph covers one T cell receptor beta chain sequence. What it recognizes is unknown. CD4+ T cells from unexposed donors were obtained before the COVID-19 pandemic (2011-2018). The cells were cultured for over eight days before CD4+ T cells were isolated. On days 3 and 7, cultures got half fresh IL-2 medium. This specimen comes from a study of CD4 T cells in relation to SARS-CoV-2 and coronaviruses. Findings and caveats of the study: Crossreactive clones expanded significantly less to SARS-CoV-2 than monoreactive clones.

Assay used: immunoSEQ multiplex PCR; TCRdb lists only in-frame clones, some missing. The top ten hold around 30% of the sample, which has 15,000 to 20,000 clones, about 70% seen once. The V segment lost 5 bases and the J segment 5 bases; nucleotides outside the gene matches: 11. The CDR3 extends over 16 amino acids. Germline assignment: CDR1 SGHVS and CDR2 FQNEAQ. The V call is TRBV7-8, the J call TRBJ2-5; 10 bases agree with TRBD1. What was sequenced was CD4+ T cells from PBMCs, cultured in vitro. This TCR was recovered from a human donor in good health. CDR3 nucleotides: TGTGCCAGCAGCCGTCGACAGGGGGCTTTGTTGGAGACCCAGTACTTC. This codes for CASSRRQGALLETQYF.